What follows describes a single T cell receptor (beta chain). Antigen: not known. The record originates from a study of T cell repertoires in cytomegalovirus infection. Study context: It can be stated that public TCR beta signatures indicated CMV infection as well as a matching HLA type. Study-wide points: Dominating the ex vivo response were TCR beta clonotypes that were CMV-specific and HLA-C-restricted. Frequencies of public TCR beta families were cumulated, and this identified carriers of CMV plus the relevant HLA.

TCRdb recomputed calls from the reads with MiXCR, one row per CDR3 protein. The sample lists hundreds of thousands of distinct CDR3 sequences; over 7.5% were seen once. Trimming shortened V by 5 bases and J by 7 bases, and 14 bases separated the two germline ends. Germline V gene sequence: CDR1 SGHTA, CDR2 FQGNSA. This CDR3 comprises 13 residues. The receptor was isolated from a human donor in good health (CMV status not recorded). Some clones in this sample may be carry-over from other donors' samples. Sequenced: PBMCs. This sequence joins TRBV7-2 and TRBJ2-5; D not certain. As DNA, the CDR3 is TGTGCCAGCAGCCCACAAGTGTGGGGGACCCAGTACTTC. Amino acid sequence: CASSPQVWGTQYF.